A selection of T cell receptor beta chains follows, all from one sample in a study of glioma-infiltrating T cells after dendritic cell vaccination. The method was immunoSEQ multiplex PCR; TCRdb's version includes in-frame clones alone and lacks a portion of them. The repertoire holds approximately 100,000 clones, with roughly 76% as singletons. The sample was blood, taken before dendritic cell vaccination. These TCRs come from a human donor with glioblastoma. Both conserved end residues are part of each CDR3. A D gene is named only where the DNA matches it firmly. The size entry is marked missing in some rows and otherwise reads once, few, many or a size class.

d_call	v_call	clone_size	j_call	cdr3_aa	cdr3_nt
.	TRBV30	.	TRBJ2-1	CAWSGNNEQFF	TGTGCCTGGTCGGGAAACAATGAGCAGTTCTTC
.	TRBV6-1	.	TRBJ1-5	CASWAGNQPQHF	TGTGCCAGTTGGGCTGGTAATCAGCCCCAGCATTTT
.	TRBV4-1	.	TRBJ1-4	CASSQPNSPPNEKLFF	TGCGCCAGCAGCCAACCAAACAGTCCCCCTAATGAAAAACTGTTTTTT
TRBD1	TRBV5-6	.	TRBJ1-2	CASSPGTGSDYGYTF	TGTGCCAGCAGCCCAGGGACAGGGTCGGACTATGGCTACACCTTC
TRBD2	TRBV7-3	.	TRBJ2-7	CASSPQAGGYEQYF	TGTGCCAGCAGCCCCCAAGCGGGGGGGTATGAGCAGTACTTC
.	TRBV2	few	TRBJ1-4	CASSEGREGEKLFF	TGTGCCAGCAGTGAAGGCAGGGAGGGAGAAAAACTGTTTTTT
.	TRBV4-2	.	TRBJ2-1	CASSQEFVRREQFF	TGTGCCAGCAGCCAAGAATTTGTGAGGCGGGAGCAGTTCTTC
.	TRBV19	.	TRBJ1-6	CASIGWTWDNSPLHF	TGTGCCAGTATAGGATGGACTTGGGATAATTCACCCCTCCACTTT
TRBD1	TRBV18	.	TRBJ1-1	CASSPRPGQDNTEAFF	TGTGCCAGCTCACCAAGACCAGGACAGGATAACACTGAAGCTTTCTTT
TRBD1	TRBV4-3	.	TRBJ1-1	CASSRNRDSKAFF	TGCGCCAGCAGCCGCAACCGGGACAGCAAAGCTTTCTTT
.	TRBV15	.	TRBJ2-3	CATSARRGPTDTQYF	TGTGCCACCAGCGCAAGGCGGGGCCCCACAGATACGCAGTATTTT
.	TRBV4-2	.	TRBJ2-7	CASSPFWTAQYEQYF	TGTGCCAGCAGCCCCTTCTGGACAGCGCAATACGAGCAGTACTTC
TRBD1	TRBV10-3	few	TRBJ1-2	CAIRTGRYGYTF	TGTGCCATACGGACAGGGCGCTATGGCTACACCTTC
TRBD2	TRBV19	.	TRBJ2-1	CASSPTSGTGTYNEQFF	TGTGCCAGTAGTCCTACTAGCGGGACAGGAACCTACAATGAGCAGTTCTTC
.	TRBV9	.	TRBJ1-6	CASSDGDSPLHF	TGTGCCAGCAGCGACGGGGATTCACCCCTCCACTTT
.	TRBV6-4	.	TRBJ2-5	CARSPVGNQETQYF	TGTGCCAGGTCCCCCGTGGGCAACCAAGAGACCCAGTACTTC
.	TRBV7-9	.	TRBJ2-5	CASSPRQLEETQYF	TGTGCCAGCAGCCCCCGACAGTTAGAAGAGACCCAGTACTTC
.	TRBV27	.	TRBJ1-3	CASSLAVNSGNTIYF	TGTGCCAGCAGTTTAGCGGTAAACTCTGGAAACACCATATATTTT
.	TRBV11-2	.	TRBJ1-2	CASTLDGTLDFYGYTF	TGTGCCAGCACTTTAGACGGGACACTCGATTTCTATGGCTACACCTTC
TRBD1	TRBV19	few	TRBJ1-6	CASNPQGDGRSPLHF	TGTGCCAGTAACCCCCAGGGGGATGGGAGATCACCCCTCCACTTT
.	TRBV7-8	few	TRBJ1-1	CASSLIRGSEAFF	TGTGCCAGCAGCTTAATTCGGGGTTCAGAAGCTTTCTTT
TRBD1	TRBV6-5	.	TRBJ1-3	CASSFDRAGNTIYF	TGTGCCAGCAGCTTCGACAGGGCCGGAAACACCATATATTTT
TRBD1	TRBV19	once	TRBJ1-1	CASSRRQGYTEAFF	TGTGCCAGTAGTCGAAGACAGGGGTACACTGAAGCTTTCTTT
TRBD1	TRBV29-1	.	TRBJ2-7	CSVLDRAAREQYF	TGCAGCGTCCTAGACAGGGCCGCTCGGGAGCAGTACTTC
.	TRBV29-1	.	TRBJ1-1	CSVTGSGTEAFF	TGCAGCGTTACAGGGTCGGGAACTGAAGCTTTCTTT
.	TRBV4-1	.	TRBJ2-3	CASSPHYTDTQYF	TGCGCCAGCAGCCCACATTACACAGATACGCAGTATTTT
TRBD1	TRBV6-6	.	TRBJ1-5	CASSLGGEPQHF	TGTGCCAGCAGCCTAGGGGGCGAGCCCCAGCATTTT
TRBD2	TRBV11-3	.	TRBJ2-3	CASSLAGASTDTQYF	TGTGCCAGCTCTTTAGCGGGGGCTAGCACAGATACGCAGTATTTT
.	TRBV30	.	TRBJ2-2	CAWAESANTGELFF	TGTGCCTGGGCGGAGTCGGCGAACACCGGGGAGCTGTTTTTT
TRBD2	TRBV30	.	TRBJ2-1	CAWIAGGSYNEQFF	TGTGCCTGGATAGCGGGGGGGTCCTACAATGAGCAGTTCTTC
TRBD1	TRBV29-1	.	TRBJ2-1	CSVEGGWDRDVEQFF	TGCAGCGTTGAAGGGGGCTGGGACAGGGATGTCGAGCAGTTCTTC
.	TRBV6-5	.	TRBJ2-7	CASTTSGWGHEQYF	TGTGCCAGCACCACCTCGGGTTGGGGGCACGAGCAGTACTTC
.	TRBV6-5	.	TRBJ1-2	CASGRGDLDSGYTF	TGTGCCAGCGGAAGGGGCGATCTTGACAGTGGCTACACCTTC
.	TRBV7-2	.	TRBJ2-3	CASSLVRTDTQYF	TGTGCCAGCAGCTTAGTCCGGACAGATACGCAGTATTTT